The 21 T cell receptor beta chains in this list originate from one sample, sequenced in a study of blood T cell repertoires in COVID-19. TCRdb keeps only in-frame clones here, not all; method: immunoSEQ multiplex PCR. The data show more than 95,000 clones, 69% seen once. Input material: peripheral blood. These receptors were obtained from a woman in her seventies with acute or convalescent COVID-19.

The chain is built from TRBV5-1 and TRBJ2-2; 7 bases are a match to TRBD1. The junction had 5 bases not matched to a gene; V was cut back by 3 bases and J by 0 bases. CDR3 length: 16 residues. Germline V gives CDR1 SGHRS, CDR2 YFSETQ. The CDR3 DNA is TGCGCCAGCAGCTCTACGGGACAGACGAACACCGGGGAGCTGTTTTTT. This sequence encodes CASSSTGQTNTGELFF.

The chain employs TRBV19 and TRBJ2-1; 7 bases map to TRBD1. V lost 4 bases to trimming and J lost 4 bases; unmatched junction nucleotides: 7. Germline CDR1 LNHDA, CDR2 SQIVND (reference sequence). This CDR3 has 15 residues. For the CDR3, the DNA is TGTGCCAGTAGTAAGTCAGGGGGTGTGTACAATGAGCAGTTCTTC. It encodes CASSKSGGVYNEQFF.

This clone was detected a few times. J is TRBJ1-5 and V is TRBV7-2; D unresolved. The germline V gene encodes CDR1 SGHTA and CDR2 FQGNSA. The CDR3 sequence is 15 residues long. The ends were cut back, 1 base at V and 2 bases at J, with 9 bases in the middle. The CDR3 is CASSLDGAGNQPQHF. In DNA form, the CDR3 reads TGTGCCAGCAGCTTAGATGGCGCGGGCAATCAGCCCCAGCATTTT.

As to this clone: The junction does not match germline at one end; this may be a read error. The rearrangement joins TRBV2 to TRBJ2-1; TRBD2 aligns across 11 bases. CDR1 and CDR2 (germline): SNHLY, FYNNEI. The length of the CDR3 is 15 residues. The CDR3 DNA sequence: TGTGCCAGCAGTGAAGGTGGCCTAGCGGGGGGTCCGTTGGTCTTC. Translation: CASSEGGLAGGPLVF.

The chain combines TRBV6-2 or TRBV6-3 with TRBJ1-1, with unresolved D. From germline, CDR1 is MNHEY and CDR2 SVGEGT. This CDR3 is built from 13 residues. V dropped 6 bases and J dropped 4 bases, with 12 bases sitting between them. CDR3 coding DNA: TGTGCCAGCAGCCGGCGGTTAGGCACTGAAGCTTTCTTT. Residues: CASSRRLGTEAFF.

The chain recombines TRBV9 with TRBJ2-5; 12 positions match TRBD2. This CDR3 is built from 16 residues. Germline-derived CDR1 and CDR2 are SGDLS and YYNGEE. Germline trimming cut 3 bases from V and 1 base from J; bases unmatched to any gene: 4. The CDR3 DNA reads TGTGCCAGCAGCGCAGGACTAGCGGGGATCCAAGAGACCCAGTACTTC. It specifies CASSAGLAGIQETQYF.

Comment on this clone: At the DNA level, this CDR3 is encoded by other sequences in the same sample as well. This chain uses TRBV5-1 with TRBJ1-6; TRBD1 matches 8 bases. Per germline, CDR1 SGHRS and CDR2 YFSETQ. The CDR3 consists of 16 residues. The V segment lost 0 bases and the J segment 3 bases; nucleotides outside the gene matches: 2. The CDR3 nucleotides read TGCGCCAGCAGCTTGGGGACAGGGCTCTATAATTCACCCCTCCACTTT. This codes for CASSLGTGLYNSPLHF.

V usage is TRBV4-3 and J usage is TRBJ1-1; D perhaps matches TRBD1 (5 bases). Germline V gene lookup returns CDR1 LGHNA and CDR2 YSLEER. The ends were cut back, 0 bases at V and 4 bases at J, with 12 bases in the middle. This CDR3 is built from 15 residues. Written as DNA, the CDR3 is TGCGCCAGCAGCCAAGATAGTCGGGGGTTCACTGAAGCTTTCTTT. Protein product: CASSQDSRGFTEAFF.

The rearrangement joins TRBV7-2 to TRBJ2-2; a weak D match, TRBD1 (6 bases). CDR1 SGHTA and CDR2 FQGNSA come from the germline V gene. V was pared by 1 base and J by 8 bases, with 8 bases between. The CDR3 has 13 residues. Written as DNA, the CDR3 is TGTGCCAGCAGCTTAGGAGGGGGAGGGGAGCTGTTTTTT. Translated: CASSLGGGGELFF.

CDR3 sequence: CASSISDSPEHTQYF. The CDR3 DNA reads TGTGCCAGTAGTATCTCGGACAGTCCGGAACATACGCAGTATTTT. The chain combines TRBV19 with TRBJ2-3; the D gene is possibly TRBD1 (6 bases). Germline CDR1 and CDR2: LNHDA and SQIVND (reference sequence). The CDR3 covers 15 residues. V lost 3 bases, J lost 7 bases, and 17 bases lay in between.

This chain connects TRBV19 to TRBJ1-5; TRBD1 matches at 8 bases. The CDR3 runs 14 residues. V trimming: 8 bases; J trimming: 4 bases; junction bases outside the gene matches: 7. CDR1 is LNHDA and CDR2 is SQIVND in the germline V gene (reference sequence). The CDR3 DNA follows: TGTGCCAGTGGGCGACAGGGGTGGAATCAGCCCCAGCATTTT. It translates to CASGRQGWNQPQHF.

This chain joins TRBV5-1 and TRBJ1-1; D perhaps matches TRBD1 (5 bases). Germline CDR1 is SGHRS and CDR2 is YFSETQ. The CDR3 is made up of 14 amino acids. V was cut by 0 bases and J by 7 bases, with 13 bases left in between. The CDR3 reads CASSLVDGTGEAFF. The CDR3 DNA sequence: TGCGCCAGCAGCTTGGTGGACGGCACAGGTGAAGCTTTCTTT.

The chain employs TRBV5-8 and TRBJ1-4, with TRBD1 matching 7 bases. Germline V CDR1 and CDR2: SGHTS, YDEGEE. V was clipped by 3 bases and J by 0 bases; unmatched bases: 5. The CDR3 is 16 residues long. The CDR3 sequence is CASSWVTGSTNEKLFF. CDR3 DNA: TGTGCCAGCAGCTGGGTGACAGGGTCAACTAATGAAAAACTGTTTTTT.

This clone was seen more than once but under ten times. The CDR3 is CASSYSFLLADEQYF. The CDR3 DNA follows: TGTGCCAGCAGTTACTCATTTCTCCTAGCAGACGAGCAGTACTTC. The V and J genes are TRBV6-2 or TRBV6-3 and TRBJ2-7, with D possibly being TRBD2 (5 bases). The V and J ends lost 0 bases and 5 bases respectively, with 14 bases between them. The germline V gene has CDR1 MNHEY and CDR2 SVGEGT. The CDR3 totals 15 residues.

This clone occurred a few times. The gene calls are TRBV6-5 and TRBJ2-7; 7 positions match TRBD2. The CDR3 has 13 residues. CDR1 MNHEY and CDR2 SVGAGI come from the germline V gene. V lost 7 bases to trimming and J lost 3 bases; unmatched junction nucleotides: 6. CDR3 DNA sequence: TGTGCCAGCAAGTGGGCTAGCGGCTACGAGCAGTACTTC. This encodes CASKWASGYEQYF.

The J gene is TRBJ2-5, the V gene TRBV18; D is ambiguous. Germline V gene lookup returns CDR1 KGHSH and CDR2 LQKENI. CDR3 length: 16 residues. The V gene lost 1 base and the J gene lost 0 bases, with 12 bases spanning the gap. The DNA for the CDR3 is TGTGCCAGCTCACCACGAGTCGGGTCGTACCAAGAGACCCAGTACTTC. Translated, it gives CASSPRVGSYQETQYF.

The V gene is TRBV7-9, the J gene TRBJ2-3, with TRBD2 as a possible D gene (5 bases). V was pared by 5 bases and J by 2 bases, with 14 bases between. CDR1 and CDR2 from the germline V gene are SEHNR and FQNEAQ (reference sequence). The CDR3 covers 15 residues. The CDR3 DNA reads as TGTGCCAGCAGCCCGAGCGGACTTGACACAGATACGCAGTATTTT. This translates into CASSPSGLDTDTQYF.

The chain joins TRBV5-1 to TRBJ2-5; D is uncertain. CDR1 and CDR2 (germline): SGHRS, YFSETQ. The CDR3 contains 13 residues. Trimming pared 4 bases from V and 1 base from J, leaving 8 bases between. CDR3 DNA sequence: TGCGCCAGCAGCCCAGGCAGCCAAGAGACCCAGTACTTC. Translated, it gives CASSPGSQETQYF.

The chain has TRBV6-4 and TRBJ1-4; TRBD1 matches 7 bases. CDR1 and CDR2 from the germline V gene are MRHNA and SNTAGT. Unmatched junction bases numbered 7, after V lost 2 bases and J lost 1 base. The CDR3 runs to 17 residues. CDR3 residues: CASSDLGDRRTNEKLFF. In DNA, the CDR3 is TGTGCCAGCAGTGACCTAGGGGACAGACGAACTAATGAAAAACTGTTTTTT.

CDR3 sequence: CASSSIAGGRTDTQYF. In DNA form, the CDR3 reads TGTGCCAGCAGTTCTATAGCGGGAGGACGAACAGATACGCAGTATTTT. This chain uses TRBV27 with TRBJ2-3, with TRBD2 matching 10 bases. CDR1 MNHEY and CDR2 SMNVEV come from the germline V gene (reference sequence). The CDR3 consists of 16 residues. Trimming took 4 bases from V and 3 from J; bases not matched to a gene: 7.

V gene TRBV6-6 combines with J gene TRBJ2-4, with 7 bases matching TRBD1. Germline V gene data show CDR1 as MNHNY and CDR2 as SVGAGI (reference sequence). The CDR3 loop spans 11 amino acids. The J segment lost 10 bases and the V segment lost 6 bases, leaving 3 bases of the junction unmatched. The CDR3 DNA follows: TGTGCCAGCAGAGTGACAGGGATTCAGTACTTC. The encoded protein is CASRVTGIQYF.